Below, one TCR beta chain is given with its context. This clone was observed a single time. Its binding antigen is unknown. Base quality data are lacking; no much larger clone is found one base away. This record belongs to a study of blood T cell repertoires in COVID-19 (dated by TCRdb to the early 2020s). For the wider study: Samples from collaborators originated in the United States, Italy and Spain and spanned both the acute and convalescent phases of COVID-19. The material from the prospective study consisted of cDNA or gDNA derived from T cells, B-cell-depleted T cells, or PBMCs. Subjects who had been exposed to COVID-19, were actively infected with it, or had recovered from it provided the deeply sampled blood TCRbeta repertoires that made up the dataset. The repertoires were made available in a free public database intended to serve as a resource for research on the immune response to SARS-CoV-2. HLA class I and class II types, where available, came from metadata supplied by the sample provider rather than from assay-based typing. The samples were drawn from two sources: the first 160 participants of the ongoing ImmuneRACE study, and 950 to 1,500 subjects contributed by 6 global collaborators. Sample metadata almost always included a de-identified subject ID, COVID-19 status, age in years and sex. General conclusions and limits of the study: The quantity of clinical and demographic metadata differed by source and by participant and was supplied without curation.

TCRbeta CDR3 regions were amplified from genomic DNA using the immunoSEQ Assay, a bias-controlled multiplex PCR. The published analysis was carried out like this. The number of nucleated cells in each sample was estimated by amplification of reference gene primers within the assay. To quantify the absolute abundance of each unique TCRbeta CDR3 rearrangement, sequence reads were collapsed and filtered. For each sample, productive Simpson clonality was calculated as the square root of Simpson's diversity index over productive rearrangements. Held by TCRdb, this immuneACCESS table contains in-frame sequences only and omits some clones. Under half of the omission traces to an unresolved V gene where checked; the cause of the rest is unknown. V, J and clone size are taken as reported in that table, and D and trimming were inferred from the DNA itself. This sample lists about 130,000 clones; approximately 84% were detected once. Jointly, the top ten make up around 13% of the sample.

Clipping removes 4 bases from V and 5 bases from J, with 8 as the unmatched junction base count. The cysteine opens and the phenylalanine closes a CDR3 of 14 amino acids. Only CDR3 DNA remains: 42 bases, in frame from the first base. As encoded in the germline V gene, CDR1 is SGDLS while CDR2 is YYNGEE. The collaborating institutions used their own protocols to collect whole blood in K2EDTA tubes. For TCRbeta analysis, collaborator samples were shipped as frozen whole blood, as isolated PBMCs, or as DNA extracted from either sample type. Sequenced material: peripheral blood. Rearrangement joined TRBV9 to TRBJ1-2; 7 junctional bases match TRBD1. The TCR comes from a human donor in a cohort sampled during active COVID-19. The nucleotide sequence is TGTGCCAGCAGCCCCTCGGGGACAGTGTATGGCTACACCTTC. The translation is CASSPSGTVYGYTF.